These T cell receptor beta chains were read from a single sample in a study of cytomegalovirus exposure and HLA in healthy donors. Assay: immunoSEQ multiplex PCR; the TCRdb copy retains only in-frame clones and omits some. The data contain 78,000 or so clones, 90% to 96% of them singletons. What was sequenced was PBMCs. Receptors were obtained from a man younger than 35 in good health and CMV-seropositive. Each CDR3 is given with its conserved first and last residue. The D gene is left open where the match is weak. Clone size is stated in some rows and not others, as once, few, many or a class when expanded.

v_gene: TRBV30; d_gene: TRBD2; j_gene: TRBJ2-5; abundance: .; CDR3aa: CALLTGTSGGETQYF; CDR3nt: TGTGCCCTGTTAACCGGGACTAGCGGTGGGGAGACCCAGTACTTC
v_gene: TRBV19; d_gene: .; j_gene: TRBJ2-2; abundance: .; CDR3aa: CASSISGGMKGGELFF; CDR3nt: TGTGCCAGTAGTATCAGTGGCGGGATGAAAGGCGGGGAGCTGTTTTTT
v_gene: TRBV30; d_gene: TRBD2; j_gene: TRBJ2-1; abundance: .; CDR3aa: CAWRQRTRTSGFYNEQFF; CDR3nt: TGTGCCTGGAGGCAACGAACACGGACTAGCGGGTTTTACAATGAGCAGTTCTTC
v_gene: TRBV14; d_gene: .; j_gene: TRBJ2-7; abundance: .; CDR3aa: CASSQDAAYEQYF; CDR3nt: TGTGCCAGCAGCCAAGATGCGGCTTACGAGCAGTACTTC
v_gene: TRBV5-1; d_gene: .; j_gene: TRBJ2-5; abundance: once; CDR3aa: CASSLAVGSQETQYF; CDR3nt: TGCGCCAGCAGCTTGGCCGTGGGCAGCCAAGAGACCCAGTACTTC
v_gene: TRBV6-4; d_gene: TRBD1; j_gene: TRBJ2-2; abundance: .; CDR3aa: CASSEGQEDTGELFF; CDR3nt: TGTGCCAGCAGTGAGGGACAGGAGGACACCGGGGAGCTGTTTTTT
v_gene: TRBV19; d_gene: .; j_gene: TRBJ2-7; abundance: .; CDR3aa: CASSSGGYEQYF; CDR3nt: TGTGCCAGTAGCTCAGGGGGGTACGAGCAGTACTTC
v_gene: TRBV6-5; d_gene: .; j_gene: TRBJ1-2; abundance: .; CDR3aa: CASSYSWTVIDGYTF; CDR3nt: TGTGCCAGCAGTTACTCTTGGACAGTCATCGATGGCTACACCTTC
v_gene: TRBV18; d_gene: TRBD1; j_gene: TRBJ2-5; abundance: .; CDR3aa: CASSPPGQGDLAQYF; CDR3nt: TGTGCCAGCTCACCACCGGGACAGGGGGATTTGGCCCAGTACTTC
v_gene: TRBV6-1; d_gene: .; j_gene: TRBJ2-1; abundance: .; CDR3aa: CASSSADYNEQFF; CDR3nt: TGTGCCAGCAGTTCTGCGGACTACAATGAGCAGTTCTTC